The 12 T cell receptor beta chains below all came from one sample that was sequenced in a study of T cells after yellow fever vaccination. TCRdb re-derived calls from the 5' RACE reads in MiXCR, one entry per CDR3 protein. The sample contains under 100,000 distinct CDR3 sequences, about 5.8% of which appear only once. This material consisted of CD8+ T cells sorted from PBMCs, taken 10 days after the yellow fever booster vaccination. Source of these receptors: a man aged 18 to 35 who received the YFV17D yellow fever vaccine.

The gene calls are TRBV6-5 and TRBJ2-1, with a weak D call TRBD2 (5 bases). The CDR3 covers 14 residues. Trimming removed 7 bases from V and 0 bases from J, with 10 bases in between. From germline, CDR1 is MNHEY and CDR2 SVGAGI. The CDR3 is CASKEEASYNEQFF. CDR3 bases: TGTGCCAGCAAGGAGGAGGCCTCCTACAATGAGCAGTTCTTC.

This clonotype turned up a few times. CDR3 protein: CASSQALSLTGELFF. The CDR3 DNA is TGCGCCAGCAGCCAAGCCTTATCCCTAACCGGGGAGCTGTTTTTT. The chain couples TRBV4-1 to TRBJ2-2; D is ambiguous. V was cut by 1 base and J by 5 bases, with 11 bases left in between. The CDR3 totals 15 residues. Per germline, CDR1 MGHRA and CDR2 YSYEKL.

At least ten counts were recorded for this clonotype. V gene TRBV9 combines with J gene TRBJ2-3, with D unclear. The CDR3 is 11 residues long. The germline CDR1 and CDR2 sequences are SGDLS and YYNGEE. V was clipped by 0 bases and J by 5 bases, with 1 base between them. CDR3 bases: TGTGCCAGCAGCGTAGGAGATACGCAGTATTTT. It translates to CASSVGDTQYF.

A few counts support this clonotype. The chain links TRBV6-1 to TRBJ1-4; no clear D gene. V was cut by 4 bases and J by 8 bases, with 8 bases left in between. Germline V gives CDR1 MNHNS, CDR2 SASEGT. The CDR3 runs 12 residues. In DNA form, the CDR3 reads TGTGCCAGCAGTGGTCTCGGCGAAAAACTGTTTTTT. Protein product: CASSGLGEKLFF.

This clonotype has just a few counts. The rearrangement joins TRBV18 to TRBJ2-6, with D perhaps TRBD2 (5 bases). With 2 bases removed from V and 4 bases from J, the gap between germline ends came to 9 bases. CDR1 KGHSH and CDR2 LQKENI come from the germline V gene. The CDR3 extends over 15 amino acids. The CDR3 DNA follows: TGTGCCAGCTCACCAACGGACTGGGGGGCCAACGTCCTGACTTTC. This translates into CASSPTDWGANVLTF.

This clonotype has more than one count but fewer than ten. In DNA, the CDR3 is TGTGCCAGCAGTGGACTAGCAACGCAGTATTTT. Its protein product is CASSGLATQYF. The chain recombines TRBV12-3 or TRBV12-4 with TRBJ2-3; 8 nucleotides line up with TRBD2. CDR3 length: 11 residues. V shed 5 bases, J shed 9 bases, and the junction held 1 base outside the gene matches.

This clonotype was observed many times. The V and J genes are TRBV7-2 and TRBJ2-7; D may be TRBD1 (6 bases). Per germline, CDR1 SGHTA and CDR2 FQGNSA. This CDR3 region has 12 residues. V lost 5 bases, J lost 3 bases, and 8 bases lay in between. CDR3 nucleotides: TGTGCCAGCAGCGGACAGAACTACGAGCAGTACTTC. Protein product: CASSGQNYEQYF.

This clonotype has a handful of counts. The DNA is omitted, as the CDR3 cannot be located on it reliably, and the CDR3 follows TCRdb's listing. CDR3 amino acids: CASSLLLFTEAFF. The chain recombines TRBV27 with TRBJ1-1. The CDR3 has 13 amino acids, counting both end residues. Germline V CDR1 and CDR2: MNHEY, SMNVEV (reference sequence).

V gene TRBV27 combines with J gene TRBJ1-2; the D is unclear. CDR1 and CDR2 from the germline V gene are MNHEY and SMNVEV (reference sequence). With 0 bases removed from V and 7 bases from J, the gap between germline ends came to 12 bases. The CDR3 has 14 amino acids. CDR3 in DNA: TGTGCCAGCAGTTTATCGTGGAGGGCCTCTGGCTACACCTTC. Amino acid sequence: CASSLSWRASGYTF.

V usage is TRBV6-1 and J usage is TRBJ1-1, with 8 bases aligning to TRBD1. V was pared by 6 bases and J by 1 base, with 10 bases of the junction left unmatched. There are 16 residues in the CDR3. Germline lookup yields CDR1 MNHNS and CDR2 SASEGT. The CDR3 DNA reads as TGTGCCAGCAGCCCACCTCGGACAGGGTGGAACACTGAAGCTTTCTTT. Its translation is CASSPPRTGWNTEAFF.

This clonotype came up many times. The chain recombines TRBV5-6 with TRBJ2-3; 7 nucleotides agree with TRBD2. V was clipped by 2 bases and J by 12 bases; unmatched bases: 6. Germline CDR1 SGHDT, CDR2 YYEEEE. This CDR3 region has 12 residues. DNA for the CDR3: TGTGCCAGCAGCTTTGCTAGGGAGGGCCAGTATTTT. Translation: CASSFAREGQYF.

The V gene is TRBV9, the J gene TRBJ1-6; TRBD1 agrees at 7 bases. The CDR3 is made up of 15 amino acids. J gave up 7 bases and V 0 bases, and 4 bases lay outside the gene matches. CDR1 is SGDLS and CDR2 is YYNGEE in the germline V gene. The CDR3 sequence is CASSVGDRSNSPLHF. CDR3 bases: TGTGCCAGCAGCGTAGGGGACAGAAGCAATTCACCCCTCCACTTT.